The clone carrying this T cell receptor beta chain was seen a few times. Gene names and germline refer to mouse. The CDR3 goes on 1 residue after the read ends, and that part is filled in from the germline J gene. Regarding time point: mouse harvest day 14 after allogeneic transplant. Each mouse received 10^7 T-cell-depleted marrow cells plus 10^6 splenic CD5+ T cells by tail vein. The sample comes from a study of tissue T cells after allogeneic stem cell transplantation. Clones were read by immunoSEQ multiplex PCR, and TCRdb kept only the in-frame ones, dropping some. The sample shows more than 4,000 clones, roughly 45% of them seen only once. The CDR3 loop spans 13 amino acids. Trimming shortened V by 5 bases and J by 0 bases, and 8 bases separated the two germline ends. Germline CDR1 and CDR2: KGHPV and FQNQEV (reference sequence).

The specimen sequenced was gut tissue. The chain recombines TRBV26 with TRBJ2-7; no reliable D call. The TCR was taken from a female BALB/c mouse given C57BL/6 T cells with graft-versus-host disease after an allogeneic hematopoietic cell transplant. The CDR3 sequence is CASSTPNSYEQYF. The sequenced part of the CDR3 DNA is TGTGCCAGCAGTACTCCGAACTCCTATGAACAGTAC.